This TCR beta chain came from a study of tumor-infiltrating lymphocytes in localized non-small cell lung cancer. On the study more broadly: Several tumor histologies, both smoking statuses, and some post-neoadjuvant chemotherapy samples were included.

The data were produced by immunoSEQ multiplex PCR, yet TCRdb's version contains in-frame clones alone and is incomplete. Here the sample spans roughly 4,100 clones, 66% being singletons. The germline V gene has CDR1 LNHNV and CDR2 YYDKDF (reference sequence). This CDR3 spans 17 amino acids. J was trimmed by 4 bases and V by 0 bases; bases with no gene match: 11. This chain connects TRBV15 to TRBJ1-2; 7 nucleotides match TRBD1. Sequencing input: uninvolved lung tissue not adjacent to the tumor. This clonotype was obtained from a human donor with non-small cell lung cancer. CDR3 protein: CATSRDKGAGTSYGYTF. The CDR3 DNA follows: TGTGCCACCAGCAGAGATAAGGGGGCGGGGACTAGCTATGGCTACACCTTC.